Listed here are 20 T cell receptor beta chains from one sample, sequenced in a study of CD8+CD57+ T cells in acquired aplastic anemia. Investigators profiled TCR beta VDJ and CDR3 from genomic DNA template. One entry per CDR3 protein, called by TCRdb with MiXCR from the reads. The sample has approximately 250,000 distinct CDR3 sequences, around 82% seen once. Sequencing was done on patients that had shown CD8+CD57+ cell expansion by flow cytometry. Source material: sorted CD4+, CD8+, or CD8+CD57+ T cells (not recorded which) from PBMCs. Receptors originate from a human donor with aplastic anemia.

The chain uses TRBV5-6 and TRBJ2-1, with unresolved D. Trimming shortened V by 5 bases and J by 2 bases, and 14 bases separated the two germline ends. The V gene's germline CDR1 is SGHDT and CDR2 YYEEEE. CDR3 length equals 15 residues. CDR3 in amino acids: CASSMSRGAYNEQFF. For the CDR3, the DNA is TGTGCCAGCAGTATGTCTAGAGGAGCCTACAATGAGCAGTTCTTC.

In regard to this clonotype: The conserved closing phenylalanine or tryptophan is absent in this CDR3, likely reflecting a read error. It is unclear where the CDR3 begins or ends on the DNA, so no DNA is shown, and the CDR3 is as TCRdb lists it. The chain has TRBV7-8 and TRBJ2-7; TRBD1, the table's D call, lacks a check against the DNA. 13 amino acids form the CDR3, both terminal residues included. Germline V gene lookup returns CDR1 SGHVS and CDR2 FQNEAQ. CDR3 protein: CASSLSGGTDTQY.

The J gene is TRBJ1-2, the V gene TRBV7-2; D not resolved. V was trimmed by 5 bases and J by 11 bases, leaving 24 bases between them. The CDR3 runs 15 residues. From germline, CDR1 is SGHTA and CDR2 FQGNSA. CDR3 sequence: CASSLVAAQETQYTF. The CDR3 DNA sequence: TGTGCCAGCAGCCTCGTAGCGGCACAAGAGACCCAGTACACCTTC. The full variable domain, rest sourced from reference TRBV7-2 and TRBJ1-2, is GAGVSQSPSNKVTEKGKDVELRCDPISGHTALYWYRQSLGQGLEFLIYFQGNSAPDKSGLPSDRFSAERTGGSVSTLTIQRTQQEDSAVYLCASSLVAAQETQYTFGSGTRLTVV.

This sequence joins TRBV9 and TRBJ1-2, with a possible D match to TRBD1 (6 bases). Germline V gene lookup returns CDR1 SGDLS and CDR2 YYNGEE. CDR3 length: 15 residues. V shed 7 bases and J shed 10 bases, with 26 bases lying between them. CDR3 sequence reads: CASGGARDIHYFYTF. CDR3 nucleotide sequence: TGTGCCAGCGGAGGGGCTCGGGACATACACTACTTCTACACCTTC.

Comments on this clonotype: An end of the junction differs from the germline gene, which may be a read error. J is TRBJ2-1 and V is TRBV2; either TRBD1 or TRBD2 may supply D (6 bases each). The CDR3 runs to 13 residues. From germline, CDR1 is SNHLY and CDR2 FYNNEI. CDR3 sequence: CASGDGGTDTQSF. The CDR3 DNA reads TGTGCCAGCGGGGACGGGGGCACGGATACTCAGTCCTTT.

This chain's CDR3 is CASSLDESGYNSPLHF. CDR3 bases: TGTGCCAGCAGCTTAGATGAGAGCGGCTATAATTCACCCCTCCACTTT. The chain joins TRBV11-3 to TRBJ1-6; no clear D gene. Germline CDR1 reads SGHNT; CDR2 reads YENEEA. The CDR3 consists of 16 residues. V was clipped by 0 bases and J by 3 bases, with 9 bases between them.

Regarding this clonotype: A junction end diverges from the germline sequence, so it may reflect a read error. V gene TRBV7-8 combines with J gene TRBJ2-3; 7 bases line up with TRBD2. The CDR3 extends over 14 amino acids. Germline CDR1 reads SGHVS; CDR2 reads FQNEAQ. CDR3 loop: CSGKRASGGDTQYF. The DNA of the CDR3 is TGCAGCGGAAAGAGGGCTAGCGGTGGCGATACGCAGTACTTT.

Concerning this clonotype itself: The junction departs from germline at one end; a sequencing error may be responsible. This chain joins TRBV9 and TRBJ2-3, with 10 positions matching TRBD2. Germline CDR1 and CDR2: SGDLS and YYNGEE. The CDR3 is 14 amino acids. CDR3 DNA sequence: TGTGCCAGCAGAGTAGCGGGAGGTCCCGATACGCTGTATTTT. Its translation is CASRVAGGPDTLYF.

V and J are TRBV2 and TRBJ2-3; the D gene could be TRBD1 or TRBD2 (6 bases each). The germline gives CDR1 SNHLY, CDR2 FYNNEI. The V end was cut by 6 bases, the J end by 9 bases, with 22 bases between. This CDR3 is 15 amino acids long. The CDR3: CASSDGGTRTETQYF. In DNA form, the CDR3 reads TGTGCCAGCAGCGATGGCGGGACAAGGACGGAGACGCAGTATTTT.

J is TRBJ2-7 and V is TRBV7-9, with 7 bases identical to TRBD1. Germline V lookup: CDR1 SEHNR, CDR2 FQNEAQ (reference sequence). This CDR3 has 18 residues. The junction had 17 bases not matched to a gene; V was cut back by 3 bases and J by 3 bases. The CDR3 bases are TGTGCCAGCAGCTTTCAAAGAAACGGGACAGCCGATGACTACGAGCAGTACGTC. Encoded protein: CASSFQRNGTADDYEQYV.

A remark on this clonotype: Without the conserved terminal phenylalanine or tryptophan, this CDR3 likely stems from a read error. V and J are TRBV19 and TRBJ2-1, with TRBD2 matching 8 bases. V dropped 9 bases and J dropped 10; count of bases not matched to a gene: 20. Germline assignment: CDR1 LNHDA and CDR2 SQIVND (reference sequence). The CDR3 is 16 amino acids. The CDR3 DNA is TGTGCCAGCAGCATACAAAGAAGCGGGGGCAACGAGGAGCAGTTCGTC. Encoded protein: CASSIQRSGGNEEQFV.

Regarding this clonotype: Given the absence of the conserved phenylalanine or tryptophan at the CDR3 end, a read error is likely. It is unclear where the CDR3 begins or ends on the DNA, so no DNA is shown, and the CDR3 is as TCRdb lists it. The chain combines TRBV7-9 with TRBJ2-3; TRBD1, the table's D call, was not compared with the DNA. Germline V gene sequence: CDR1 SEHNR, CDR2 FQNEAQ (reference sequence). Both ends counted, the CDR3 spans 13 residues. This CDR3 is CASSLGPGEPQFG.

V and J are TRBV19 and TRBJ2-1, with a possible D match to TRBD1 (6 bases). The CDR3 covers 14 residues. Germline V gene data show CDR1 as LNHDA and CDR2 as SQIVND (reference sequence). V lost 5 bases to trimming and J lost 8 bases, with 16 bases between them. This CDR3 is CASSLTRGSDEQFF. The CDR3 DNA follows: TGTGCCAGTAGTCTAACTAGGGGGAGCGATGAGCAGTTCTTC. The whole variable domain, filled in from reference TRBV19 and TRBJ2-1, reads DGGITQSPKYLFRKEGQNVTLSCEQNLNHDAMYWYRQDPGQGLRLIYYSQIVNDFQKGDIAEGYSVSREKKESFPLTVTSAQKNPTAFYLCASSLTRGSDEQFFGPGTRLTVL.

The V and J genes are TRBV9 and TRBJ1-2; D ambiguous. The CDR3 is 14 residues long. Looked up from germline, CDR1 is SGDLS and CDR2 is YYNGEE. Trimming left V 0 bases short and J 2 bases short, with 8 bases between. The CDR3 here is CASSVGVSNYGYTF. The DNA of the CDR3 is TGTGCCAGCAGCGTAGGGGTCTCGAACTATGGCTACACCTTC.

As for this clonotype: At one of its ends the junction is not consistent with the germline gene, which may arise from a read error. The chain has TRBV2 and TRBJ2-3; D might be TRBD2 (5 bases). The germline gives CDR1 SNHLY, CDR2 FYNNEI. The CDR3 is made up of 13 amino acids. The CDR3 region has the DNA TGTACCAGCACTAACGGGGGCACAGATACGCAGTATTTT. Amino acids: CTSTNGGTDTQYF. The full variable domain, with the rest looked up from reference TRBV2 and TRBJ2-3, is EPEVTQTPSHQVTQMGQEVILRCVPISNHLYFYWYRQILGQKVEFLVSFYNNEISEKSEIFDDQFSVERPDGSNFTLKIRSTKLEDSAMYFCTSTNGGTDTQYFGPGTRLTVL.

The V gene is TRBV6-5, the J gene TRBJ1-1; D gene ambiguous. The CDR3 is 14 amino acids. Germline V gene lookup returns CDR1 MNHEY and CDR2 SVGAGI. The germline V and J ends were trimmed by 0 bases and 5 bases, with 10 bases remaining between them. As DNA, the CDR3 is TGTGCCAGCAGTTACTCGAGAATGGGGACTGAAGCTTTCTTT. Its protein is CASSYSRMGTEAFF.

This chain uses TRBV9 with TRBJ2-5, with D hard to call. Germline assignment: CDR1 SGDLS and CDR2 YYNGEE. Trimming shortened V by 0 bases and J by 13 bases, and 22 bases separated the two germline ends. The length of the CDR3 is 15 residues. CDR3 loop: CASSVESDTQESRYF. The CDR3, as DNA: TGTGCCAGCAGCGTAGAGTCAGATACGCAGGAGTCTCGGTACTTC.

About this clonotype: An end of the junction does not agree with germline; a read error may underlie this. This chain connects TRBV7-4 to TRBJ2-1; D remains ambiguous. The CDR3 has 14 residues. In germline, CDR1 is SGHVT, CDR2 SQSDAQ. CDR3 coding DNA: TGTGCCAGCAGCTCGATCCGGAGCCCCTACAAGGAGCAGTTC. Amino acid sequence: CASSSIRSPYKEQF.

This clonotype was counted between two and nine times. The chain carries TRBV29-1 and TRBJ2-5; D gene ambiguous. Trimming pared 5 bases from V and 5 bases from J, leaving 12 bases between. This CDR3 contains 12 residues. Germline CDR1 SQVTM, CDR2 ANQGSEA. The CDR3 is CSVFGTRETQYF. The CDR3 DNA reads TGCAGCGTTTTTGGCACTCGGGAGACCCAGTACTTC. Full variable domain (outside the CDR3, taken from reference TRBV29-1 and TRBJ2-5): SAVISQKPSRDICQRGTSLTIQCQVDSQVTMMFWYRQQPGQSLTLIATANQGSEATYESGFVIDKFPISRPNLTFSTLTVSNMSPEDSSIYLCSVFGTRETQYFGPGTRLLVL.

This chain links TRBV20-1 with TRBJ2-3, with 9 positions matching TRBD2. J gave up 4 bases and V 4 bases, and 6 bases lay outside the gene matches. The CDR3 runs to 14 residues. The germline CDR1 and CDR2 sequences are DFQATT and SNEGSKA (reference sequence). The CDR3 is CSAISGRGPDTQYF. CDR3 sequence (DNA): TGCAGTGCTATTAGCGGGAGAGGCCCAGATACGCAGTATTTT.